Below are 23 T cell receptor beta chains sequenced from a single sample in a study of CD8+ T cells in alopecia areata. The sample's treatment: oral pan-JAK inhibitor, 5-10 mg twice daily. Extracted from the samples, RNA was reverse transcribed into cDNA to serve as the sequencing template. Sequencing used immunoSEQ multiplex PCR; TCRdb keeps in-frame clones, though not all of them. This table holds 130,000 or so clones, 86% found once. The sample consisted of CD8+ T cells sorted from blood, taken at week 4, from a patient treated with tofacitinib. The origin of the receptors is a human donor with alopecia areata.

J is TRBJ2-5 and V is TRBV7-9, with a tentative D call TRBD1 (5 bases). In germline, CDR1 is SEHNR, CDR2 FQNEAQ (reference sequence). Between the trimmed V and J ends, which lost 1 base and 9 bases, there was a span of 12 bases. The CDR3 consists of 13 residues. CDR3 sequence (DNA): TGTGCCAGCAGCTTAGAGGGCAGGGCGTCCCAGTACTTC. It codes for CASSLEGRASQYF. The full variable domain, in which reference TRBV7-9 and TRBJ2-5 provide the parts outside the CDR3, is DTGVSQNPRHKITKRGQNVTFRCDPISEHNRLYWYRQTLGQGPEFLTYFQNEAQLEKSRLLSDRFSAERPKGSFSTLEIQRTEQGDSAMYLCASSLEGRASQYFGPGTRLLVL.

The chain links TRBV29-1 to TRBJ2-7; TRBD1 matches 10 bases. The CDR3 length is 13 residues. Losses at the gene ends were 3 bases for V and 4 bases for J; bases not matched to a gene: 3. The V gene's germline CDR1 is SQVTM and CDR2 ANQGSEA. In DNA form, the CDR3 reads TGCAGCGTTGACGGACAGGGGGAGTACGAGCAGTACTTC. Its translation: CSVDGQGEYEQYF.

The J gene is TRBJ2-3, the V gene TRBV2, with 15 bases lining up with TRBD2. The CDR3 contains 16 residues. V lost 8 bases to trimming and J lost 5 bases; unmatched junction nucleotides: 8. Germline V gene data show CDR1 as SNHLY and CDR2 as FYNNEI. The DNA of the CDR3 is TGTGCCAGCGGACTAGCGGGGGGGCAAGGGCAAGATACGCAGTATTTT. It encodes CASGLAGGQGQDTQYF.

The chain joins TRBV4-1 to TRBJ2-1; D ambiguous. The CDR3 contains 16 residues. In germline, CDR1 is MGHRA, CDR2 YSYEKL. With 6 bases removed from V and 1 base from J, the gap between germline ends came to 16 bases. The CDR3 region is CASSRVAVRSYNEQFF. CDR3 DNA: TGCGCCAGCAGTCGAGTGGCAGTACGTTCCTACAATGAGCAGTTCTTC.

This clone has just one count. In DNA form, the CDR3 reads TGTGCCAGTACAGAAAGCGGGAGTATCCTGGGCGGTGAGCAGTTCTTC. As protein: CASTESGSILGGEQFF. This sequence joins TRBV18 and TRBJ2-1, with 8 bases identical to TRBD2. Germline V lookup: CDR1 KGHSH, CDR2 LQKENI. V shed 9 bases and J 9 bases; nucleotides not matched to a gene: 19. This CDR3 comprises 16 residues. Filled out from reference TRBV18 and TRBJ2-1, the complete variable domain reads NAGVMQNPRHLVRRRGQEARLRCSPMKGHSHVYWYRQLPEEGLKFMVYLQKENIIDESGMPKERFSAEFPKEGPSILRIQQVVRGDSAAYFCASTESGSILGGEQFFGPGTRLTVL.

V usage is TRBV7-8 and J usage is TRBJ2-1; no reliable D call. The V and J ends lost 4 bases and 6 bases respectively, with 16 bases between them. The CDR3 is 15 amino acids. Germline V gene sequence: CDR1 SGHVS, CDR2 FQNEAQ. This chain's CDR3 is CASSSLGSGPNEQFF. CDR3 nucleotide sequence: TGTGCCAGCAGCTCCCTCGGTTCTGGACCCAATGAGCAGTTCTTC.

This chain joins TRBV6-5 and TRBJ2-1, with 8 positions matching TRBD1. The CDR3 extends over 13 amino acids. The germline gives CDR1 MNHEY, CDR2 SVGAGI. V trimming: 7 bases; J trimming: 5 bases; junction bases outside the gene matches: 4. In DNA form, the CDR3 reads TGTGCCAGCAACGGACAGGGCCACAATGAGCAGTTCTTC. As protein: CASNGQGHNEQFF.

This chain links TRBV27 with TRBJ2-7; 8 bases match TRBD1. Germline loops: CDR1 MNHEY, CDR2 SMNVEV (reference sequence). The V gene end was trimmed by 4 bases and the J gene end by 6 bases; junction bases not matched to a gene: 5. This CDR3 spans 13 amino acids. The CDR3: CASSWGQAGEQYF. CDR3 bases: TGTGCCAGCAGTTGGGGACAGGCAGGCGAGCAGTACTTC.

This clone was detected a few times. This chain joins TRBV29-1 and TRBJ2-3; D may be TRBD1 or TRBD2 (5 bases each). V was cut by 4 bases and J by 5 bases, with 19 bases left in between. CDR1 and CDR2 (germline): SQVTM, ANQGSEA. This CDR3 comprises 15 residues. CDR3 sequence: CSVVVVLPRGDTQYF. CDR3 bases: TGCAGCGTTGTAGTAGTACTCCCGAGGGGAGATACGCAGTATTTT.

The rearrangement links TRBV29-1 to TRBJ2-1; 9 bases fit TRBD1. J gave up 4 bases and V 1 base, and 5 bases lay outside the gene matches. Germline CDR1 and CDR2: SQVTM and ANQGSEA. This CDR3 is built from 15 residues. DNA of the CDR3: TGCAGCGTTGAAGCCATCGGGACAGGGTACAATGAGCAGTTCTTC. It is translated as CSVEAIGTGYNEQFF.

This chain joins TRBV9 and TRBJ2-7, with 9 bases matching TRBD1. The CDR3 covers 16 residues. V dropped 0 bases and J dropped 0; count of bases not matched to a gene: 4. The germline V gene has CDR1 SGDLS and CDR2 YYNGEE. CDR3 DNA sequence: TGTGCCAGCAGCGTAGCTAGGACAGGGGACTCCTACGAGCAGTACTTC. It translates to CASSVARTGDSYEQYF.

The rearrangement joins TRBV6-5 to TRBJ2-2, with D possibly TRBD2 on 5 matching bases. Germline V lookup: CDR1 MNHEY, CDR2 SVGAGI. There are 14 residues in the CDR3. Trimming stripped 4 bases from V and 6 bases from J, with 12 bases between. In DNA form, the CDR3 reads TGTGCCAGCAGTTGGACGGGGATGGCCGGGGAGCTGTTTTTT. Protein sequence: CASSWTGMAGELFF.

The CDR3 DNA reads as TGTGCCAGCAGTCCCCTCATTAGCGGGAGCTCCGTCAATGAGCAGTTCTTC. It is translated as CASSPLISGSSVNEQFF. The chain joins TRBV27 to TRBJ2-1; 9 bases are a match to TRBD2. Germline V gives CDR1 MNHEY, CDR2 SMNVEV (reference sequence). CDR3 size: 17 residues. The J segment lost 6 bases and the V segment lost 5 bases, leaving 14 bases of the junction unmatched.

In nucleotides, the CDR3 is TGTGCCAGCAGTTCCGCGGGACAGTACTATGGCTACACCTTC. Encoded protein: CASSSAGQYYGYTF. The chain joins TRBV27 to TRBJ1-2; TRBD1 agrees at 7 bases. Trimming at V came to 4 bases and at J to 3 bases, leaving 5 bases not matched to a gene. There are 14 residues in the CDR3. The germline gives CDR1 MNHEY, CDR2 SMNVEV (reference sequence).

V is TRBV30 and J is TRBJ2-1, with a tentative D call TRBD2 (5 bases). The V gene's germline CDR1 is GTSNPN and CDR2 SVGIG (reference sequence). The CDR3 contains 15 residues. Trimming took 1 base from V and 0 from J, leaving 10 bases between them. CDR3 DNA sequence: TGTGCCTGGAGTGCCAGCGGAGGCTCCTACAATGAGCAGTTCTTC. This translates into CAWSASGGSYNEQFF.

The chain links TRBV2 to TRBJ2-7; no clear D. Per germline, CDR1 SNHLY and CDR2 FYNNEI. The CDR3 covers 13 residues. V was cut by 6 bases and J by 7 bases, with 16 bases left in between. This CDR3 is CASRETSGPEQYF. DNA for the CDR3: TGTGCCAGCAGAGAGACCTCTGGTCCTGAGCAGTACTTC. Full variable domain (rest looked up from reference TRBV2 and TRBJ2-7): EPEVTQTPSHQVTQMGQEVILRCVPISNHLYFYWYRQILGQKVEFLVSFYNNEISEKSEIFDDQFSVERPDGSNFTLKIRSTKLEDSAMYFCASRETSGPEQYFGPGTRLTVT.

V gene TRBV10-3 combines with J gene TRBJ1-4; TRBD1 agrees at 7 bases. The J segment lost 7 bases and the V segment lost 3 bases, leaving 17 bases of the junction unmatched. Germline V gene data show CDR1 as ENHRY and CDR2 as SYGVKD. The CDR3 contains 18 residues. Written as DNA, the CDR3 is TGTGCCATCAGTGACCCCGGGGCGGGAGACAGGGACGGTGAAAAACTGTTTTTT. Its translation is CAISDPGAGDRDGEKLFF.

The sample holds one count of this clone. This chain joins TRBV9 and TRBJ2-3; 8 bases align to TRBD2. The V segment lost 6 bases and the J segment 6 bases; nucleotides outside the gene matches: 9. The CDR3 covers 14 residues. Germline values: CDR1 SGDLS, CDR2 YYNGEE. In DNA, the CDR3 is TGTGCCAGCAACGGGGCGGGAGGATCCGATACGCAGTATTTT. Residues: CASNGAGGSDTQYF.

The chain joins TRBV5-1 to TRBJ2-1; 13 nucleotides agree with TRBD2. The V and J ends lost 3 bases and 4 bases, in that order; junction bases with no gene match: 4. Looked up from germline, CDR1 is SGHRS and CDR2 is YFSETQ. The CDR3 contains 16 residues. As DNA, the CDR3 is TGCGCCAGCAGCTCGGGACTAGCGGGACCTTACAATGAGCAGTTCTTC. Translation: CASSSGLAGPYNEQFF. Variable domain in full (rest from reference TRBV5-1 and TRBJ2-1): KAGVTQTPRYLIKTRGQQVTLSCSPISGHRSVSWYQQTPGQGLQFLFEYFSETQRNKGNFPGRFSGRQFSNSRSEMNVSTLELGDSALYLCASSSGLAGPYNEQFFGPGTRLTVL.

The rearrangement links TRBV21-1 to TRBJ2-3; TRBD1 reflects the table's D call only, with no check against the DNA. TRBV21-1 has pseudogene status. This CDR3 region has 17 residues. Here the CDR3 DNA reads TGTGCCAGCAGCAAATTTCCTGGACAGGGGTTTACAGATACGCAGTATTTT. Its protein product is CASSKFPGQGFTDTQYF.

This clone was picked up a small number of times. The J gene is TRBJ2-1, the V gene TRBV19; 10 bases map to TRBD2. The germline V gene has CDR1 LNHDA and CDR2 SQIVND (reference sequence). There are 15 residues in the CDR3. The junction had 7 bases not matched to a gene; V was cut back by 4 bases and J by 7 bases. CDR3: CASSTGLAETNEQFF. CDR3 coding DNA: TGTGCCAGTAGTACCGGACTAGCGGAGACAAATGAGCAGTTCTTC.

Of note for this clone: Distinct nucleotide sequences in the sample also encode this CDR3. The J gene is TRBJ2-3, the V gene TRBV27; 8 bases are a match to TRBD1. This CDR3 is built from 15 residues. The J segment lost 1 base and the V segment lost 5 bases, leaving 5 bases of the junction unmatched. Germline V gene data show CDR1 as MNHEY and CDR2 as SMNVEV (reference sequence). CDR3 sequence (DNA): TGTGCCAGCAGTCCCCGGGACAGGCGCACAGATACGCAGTATTTT. Translation: CASSPRDRRTDTQYF.

The chain employs TRBV30 and TRBJ2-2; no clear D. CDR1 and CDR2 (germline): GTSNPN, SVGIG (reference sequence). Trimming left V 4 bases short and J 5 bases short, with 8 bases between. This CDR3 contains 12 residues. CDR3 amino acids: CAWIKGTGELFF. The CDR3 DNA reads TGTGCCTGGATCAAAGGGACCGGGGAGCTGTTTTTT.